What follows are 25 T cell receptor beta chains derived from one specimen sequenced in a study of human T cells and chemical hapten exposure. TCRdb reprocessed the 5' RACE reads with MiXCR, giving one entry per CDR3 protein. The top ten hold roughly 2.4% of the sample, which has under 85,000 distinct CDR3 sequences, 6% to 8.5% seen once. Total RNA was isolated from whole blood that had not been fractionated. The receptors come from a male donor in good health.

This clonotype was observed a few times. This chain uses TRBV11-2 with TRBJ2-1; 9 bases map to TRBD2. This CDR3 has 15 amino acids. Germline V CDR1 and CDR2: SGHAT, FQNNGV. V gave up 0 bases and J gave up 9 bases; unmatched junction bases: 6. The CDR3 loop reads CASSLDRVAGAEQFF. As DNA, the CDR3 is TGTGCCAGCAGCTTAGATCGGGTAGCGGGAGCTGAGCAGTTCTTC.

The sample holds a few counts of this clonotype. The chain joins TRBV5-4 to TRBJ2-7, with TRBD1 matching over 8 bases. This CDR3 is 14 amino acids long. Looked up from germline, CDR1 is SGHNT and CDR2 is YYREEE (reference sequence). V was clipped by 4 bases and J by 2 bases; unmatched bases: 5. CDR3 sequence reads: CASSTSGQAYEQYF. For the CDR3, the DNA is TGTGCCAGCAGCACCTCGGGACAGGCCTACGAGCAGTACTTC.

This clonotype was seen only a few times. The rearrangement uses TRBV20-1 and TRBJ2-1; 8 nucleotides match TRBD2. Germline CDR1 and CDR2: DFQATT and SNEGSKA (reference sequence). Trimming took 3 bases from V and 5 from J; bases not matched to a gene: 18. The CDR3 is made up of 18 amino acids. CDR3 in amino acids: CSASRGAAPLAGDNEQFF. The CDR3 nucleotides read TGCAGTGCTAGTAGGGGGGCCGCCCCCCTAGCGGGTGACAATGAGCAGTTCTTC.

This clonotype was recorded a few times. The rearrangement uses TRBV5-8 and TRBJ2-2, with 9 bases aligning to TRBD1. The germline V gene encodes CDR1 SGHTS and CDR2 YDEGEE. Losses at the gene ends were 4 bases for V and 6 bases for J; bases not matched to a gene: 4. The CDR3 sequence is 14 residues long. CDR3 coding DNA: TGTGCCAGCAGCGCCCGGGACAGGGCCGGGGAGCTGTTTTTT. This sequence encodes CASSARDRAGELFF.

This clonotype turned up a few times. CDR3 in amino acids: CASSIRDRGANEQFF. The CDR3 DNA follows: TGTGCCAGCAGTATTCGGGACAGGGGTGCAAATGAGCAGTTCTTC. The V call is TRBV2, the J call TRBJ2-1; 10 bases align to TRBD1. V was clipped by 5 bases and J by 7 bases; unmatched bases: 8. The germline CDR1 and CDR2 sequences are SNHLY and FYNNEI. There are 15 residues in the CDR3.

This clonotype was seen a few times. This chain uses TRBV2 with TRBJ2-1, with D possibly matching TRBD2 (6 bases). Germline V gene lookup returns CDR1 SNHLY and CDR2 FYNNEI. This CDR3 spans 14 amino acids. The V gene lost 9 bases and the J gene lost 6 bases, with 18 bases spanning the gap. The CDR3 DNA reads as TGTGCCAGACCTGGACATAAGGAGGGCAATGAGCAGTTCTTC. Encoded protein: CARPGHKEGNEQFF.

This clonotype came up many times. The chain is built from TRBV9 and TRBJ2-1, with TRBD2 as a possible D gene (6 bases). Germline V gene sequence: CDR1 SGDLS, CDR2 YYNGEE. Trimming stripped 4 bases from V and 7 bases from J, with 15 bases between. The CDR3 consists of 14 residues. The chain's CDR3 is CASSPRGGSNEQFF. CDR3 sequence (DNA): TGTGCCAGCAGCCCCCGAGGAGGGTCGAATGAGCAGTTCTTC.

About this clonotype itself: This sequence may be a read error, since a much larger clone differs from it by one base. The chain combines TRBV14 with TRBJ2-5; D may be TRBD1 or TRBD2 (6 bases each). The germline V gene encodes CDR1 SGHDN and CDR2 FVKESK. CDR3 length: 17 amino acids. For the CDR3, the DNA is TGTGACAGCAGCCAAGAGGATTGGGGGGCGCGGCACGAGACCCAGTACTTC. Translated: CDSSQEDWGARHETQYF.

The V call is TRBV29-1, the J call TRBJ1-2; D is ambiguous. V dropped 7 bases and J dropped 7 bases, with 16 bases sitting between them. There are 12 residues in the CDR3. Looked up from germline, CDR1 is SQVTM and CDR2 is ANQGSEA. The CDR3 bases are TGCAGCGCCGAGCAGGCTCTAGGTGGCTACACCTTC. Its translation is CSAEQALGGYTF.

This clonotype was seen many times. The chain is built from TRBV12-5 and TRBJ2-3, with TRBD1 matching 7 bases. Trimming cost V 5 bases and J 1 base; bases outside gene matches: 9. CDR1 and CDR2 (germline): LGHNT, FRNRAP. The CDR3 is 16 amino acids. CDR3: CASGPTGARGTDTQYF. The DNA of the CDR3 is TGTGCTAGTGGTCCTACAGGGGCGCGTGGCACAGATACGCAGTATTTT.

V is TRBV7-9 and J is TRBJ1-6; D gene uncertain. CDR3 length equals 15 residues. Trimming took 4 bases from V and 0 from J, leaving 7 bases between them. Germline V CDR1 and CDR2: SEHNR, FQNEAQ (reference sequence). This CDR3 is CASSSRSSYNSPLHF. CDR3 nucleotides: TGTGCCAGCAGCTCACGTAGCTCCTATAATTCACCCCTCCACTTT.

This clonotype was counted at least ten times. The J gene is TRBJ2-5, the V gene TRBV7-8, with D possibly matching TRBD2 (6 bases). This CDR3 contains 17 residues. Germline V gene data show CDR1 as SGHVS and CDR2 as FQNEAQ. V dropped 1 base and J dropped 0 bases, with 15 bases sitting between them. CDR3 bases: TGTGCCAGCAGCTTAGGGGGGTGGCGGGACTACCAAGAGACCCAGTACTTC. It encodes CASSLGGWRDYQETQYF.

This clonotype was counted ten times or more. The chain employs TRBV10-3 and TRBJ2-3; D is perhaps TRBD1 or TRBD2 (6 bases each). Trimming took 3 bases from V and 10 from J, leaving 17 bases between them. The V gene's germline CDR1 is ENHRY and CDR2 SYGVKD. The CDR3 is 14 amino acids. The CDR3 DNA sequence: TGTGCCATCAGTGATTCCGGGGGCGGCCAGGCGCAGTATTTT. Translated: CAISDSGGGQAQYF.

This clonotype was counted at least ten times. The CDR3 DNA reads as TGTAAAGTCGGACTATTCGGCGAGCAGTACTTC. This translates into CKVGLFGEQYF. The chain couples TRBV28 to TRBJ2-7; perhaps TRBD2 as D (6 bases). The CDR3 sequence is 11 residues long. Germline CDR1 is MDHEN and CDR2 is SYDVKM.

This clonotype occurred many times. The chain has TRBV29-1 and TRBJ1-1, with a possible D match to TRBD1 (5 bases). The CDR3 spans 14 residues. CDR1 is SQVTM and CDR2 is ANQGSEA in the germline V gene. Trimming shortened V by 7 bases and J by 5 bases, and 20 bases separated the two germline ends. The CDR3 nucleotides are TGCAGCGCGAGGGGCGGAACAAGGGAGACTGAAGCTTTCTTT. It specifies CSARGGTRETEAFF. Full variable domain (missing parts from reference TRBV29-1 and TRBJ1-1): SAVISQKPSRDICQRGTSLTIQCQVDSQVTMMFWYRQQPGQSLTLIATANQGSEATYESGFVIDKFPISRPNLTFSTLTVSNMSPEDSSIYLCSARGGTRETEAFFGQGTRLTVV.

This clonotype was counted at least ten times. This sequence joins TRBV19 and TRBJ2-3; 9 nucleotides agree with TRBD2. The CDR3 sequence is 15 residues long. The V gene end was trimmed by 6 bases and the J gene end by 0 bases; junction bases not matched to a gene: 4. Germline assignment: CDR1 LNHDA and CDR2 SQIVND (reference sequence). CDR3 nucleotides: TGTGCCAGTAGCGGAGCGGGAGGCAGCACAGATACGCAGTATTTT. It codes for CASSGAGGSTDTQYF.

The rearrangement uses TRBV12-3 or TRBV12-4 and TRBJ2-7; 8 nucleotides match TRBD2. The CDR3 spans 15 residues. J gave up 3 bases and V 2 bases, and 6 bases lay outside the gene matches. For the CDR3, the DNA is TGTGCCAGCAGTTTACGATTGGGGACTAGCTACGAGCAGTACTTC. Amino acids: CASSLRLGTSYEQYF.

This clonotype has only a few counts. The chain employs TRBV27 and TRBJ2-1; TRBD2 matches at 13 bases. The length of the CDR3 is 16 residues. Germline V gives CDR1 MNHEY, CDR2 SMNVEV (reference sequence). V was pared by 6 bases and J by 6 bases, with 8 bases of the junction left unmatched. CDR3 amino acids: CASSYTSGRALNEQFF. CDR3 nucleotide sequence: TGTGCCAGCAGCTACACTAGCGGGAGGGCCCTCAATGAGCAGTTCTTC.

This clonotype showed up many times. CDR3 bases: TGTGCCAGCCAGGGTTGGCCAAAAGAGACCCAGTACTTC. Translation: CASQGWPKETQYF. The genes are TRBV12-3 or TRBV12-4 and TRBJ2-5; tentative D call: TRBD1 (5 bases). V was trimmed by 8 bases and J by 3 bases, leaving 13 bases between them. The CDR3 has 13 amino acids.

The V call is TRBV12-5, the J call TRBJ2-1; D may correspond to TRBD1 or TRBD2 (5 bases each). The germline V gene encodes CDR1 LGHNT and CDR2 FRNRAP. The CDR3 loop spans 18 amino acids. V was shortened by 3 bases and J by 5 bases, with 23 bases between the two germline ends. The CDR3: CASGFLLARDECDNEQFF. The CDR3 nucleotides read TGTGCTAGTGGTTTTCTCCTCGCCCGGGACGAATGTGACAATGAGCAGTTCTTC. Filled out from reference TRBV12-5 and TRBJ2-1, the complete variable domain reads DARVTQTPRHKVTEMGQEVTMRCQPILGHNTVFWYRQTMMQGLELLAYFRNRAPLDDSGMPKDRFSAEMPDATLATLKIQPSEPRDSAVYFCASGFLLARDECDNEQFFGPGTRLTVL.

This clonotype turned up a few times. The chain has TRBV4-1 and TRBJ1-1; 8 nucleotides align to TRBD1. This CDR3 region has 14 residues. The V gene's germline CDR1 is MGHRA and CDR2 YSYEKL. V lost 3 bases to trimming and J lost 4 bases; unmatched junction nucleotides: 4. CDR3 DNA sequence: TGCGCCAGCAGCCAGGCACAGGGGGGCACTGAAGCTTTCTTT. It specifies CASSQAQGGTEAFF.

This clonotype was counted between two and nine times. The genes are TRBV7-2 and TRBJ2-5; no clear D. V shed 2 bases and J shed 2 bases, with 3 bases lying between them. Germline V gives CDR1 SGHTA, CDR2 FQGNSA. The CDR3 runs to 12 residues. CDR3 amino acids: CASSLLQETQYF. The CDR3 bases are TGTGCCAGCAGCTTATTACAAGAGACCCAGTACTTC. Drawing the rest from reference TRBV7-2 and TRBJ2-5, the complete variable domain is GAGVSQSPSNKVTEKGKDVELRCDPISGHTALYWYRQSLGQGLEFLIYFQGNSAPDKSGLPSDRFSAERTGGSVSTLTIQRTQQEDSAVYLCASSLLQETQYFGPGTRLLVL.

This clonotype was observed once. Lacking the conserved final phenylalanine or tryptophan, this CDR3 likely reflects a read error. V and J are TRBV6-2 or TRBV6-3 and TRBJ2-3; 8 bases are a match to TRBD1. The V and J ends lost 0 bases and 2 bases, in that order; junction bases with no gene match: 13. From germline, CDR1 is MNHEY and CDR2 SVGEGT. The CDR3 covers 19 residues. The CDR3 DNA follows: TGTGCCAGCAGTTACTCGACCAGATCGACAGGGGTCAACACAGATACGCAGTATTTA. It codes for CASSYSTRSTGVNTDTQYL.

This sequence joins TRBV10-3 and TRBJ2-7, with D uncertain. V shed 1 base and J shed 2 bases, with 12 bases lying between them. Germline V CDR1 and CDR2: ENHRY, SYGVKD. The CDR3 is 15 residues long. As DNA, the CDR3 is TGTGCCATCAGTGAGTTAGGCCTCGCTCCCTACGAGCAGTACTTC. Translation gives CAISELGLAPYEQYF.

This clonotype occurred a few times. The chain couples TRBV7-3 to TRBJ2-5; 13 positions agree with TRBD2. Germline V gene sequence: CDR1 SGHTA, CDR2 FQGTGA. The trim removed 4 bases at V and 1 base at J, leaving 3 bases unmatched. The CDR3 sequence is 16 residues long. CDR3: CASSSTSGGPQETQYF. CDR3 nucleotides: TGTGCCAGCAGCTCGACTAGCGGGGGGCCCCAAGAGACCCAGTACTTC.